This TCR beta chain was found in a study of control samples from healthy donors and cancer patients. The CDR3 extends over 15 amino acids. V was trimmed by 1 base and J by 5 bases, leaving 14 bases between them. Germline CDR1 and CDR2: SEHNR and FQNEAQ (reference sequence). Profiled with immunoSEQ multiplex PCR; TCRdb holds only in-frame clones, not every one. The sample records approximately 150,000 clones, around 94% being singletons. The chain joins TRBV7-9 to TRBJ2-5; perhaps TRBD2 as D (6 bases). The sequenced material came from PBMCs. The source of this sequence is a man between 60 and 70 years old with colorectal cancer. CDR3 DNA: TGTGCCAGCAGCTTAGTCCGGGCGGGATTGGAGACCCAGTACTTC. Translation: CASSLVRAGLETQYF.